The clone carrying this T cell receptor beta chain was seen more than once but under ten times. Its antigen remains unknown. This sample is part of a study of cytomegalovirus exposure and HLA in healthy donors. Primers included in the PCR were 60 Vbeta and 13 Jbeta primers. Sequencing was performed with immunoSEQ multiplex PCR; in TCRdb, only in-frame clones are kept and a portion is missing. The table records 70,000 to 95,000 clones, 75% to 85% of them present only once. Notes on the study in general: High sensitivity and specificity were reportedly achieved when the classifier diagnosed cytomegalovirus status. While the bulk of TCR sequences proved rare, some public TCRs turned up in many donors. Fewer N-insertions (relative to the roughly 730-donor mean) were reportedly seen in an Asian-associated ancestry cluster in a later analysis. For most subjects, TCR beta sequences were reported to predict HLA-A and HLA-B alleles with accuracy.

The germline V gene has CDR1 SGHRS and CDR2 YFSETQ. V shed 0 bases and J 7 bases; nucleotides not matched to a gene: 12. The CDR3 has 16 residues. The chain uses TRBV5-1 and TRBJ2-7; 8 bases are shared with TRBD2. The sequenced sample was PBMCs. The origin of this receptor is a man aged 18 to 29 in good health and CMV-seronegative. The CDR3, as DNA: TGCGCCAGCAGCTTGGAAGGTGTCGGGGGGGCTCGGGAGCAGTACTTC. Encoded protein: CASSLEGVGGAREQYF.